This is a list of T cell receptor beta chains from one sample in a study of T cell responses to AZD1222 COVID-19 vaccine. Clones were read by immunoSEQ multiplex PCR, and TCRdb kept only the in-frame ones, dropping some. Among 150,000 or so clones listed, 92% were seen once. Sample: peripheral blood, taken on day 0 of AZD1222 vaccination. The receptors derive from an adult in good health. Both conserved end residues are part of each CDR3. The order of the fields is V gene, J gene, D gene, CDR3 protein. A D gene is named only where the DNA matches it firmly.

V gene: TRBV11-1
J gene: TRBJ2-5
D gene: NA
CDR3 protein: CASKYQETQYF

V gene: TRBV7-3
J gene: TRBJ2-3
D gene: NA
CDR3 protein: CASGLGSLTDTQYF

V gene: TRBV28
J gene: TRBJ1-4
D gene: NA
CDR3 protein: CASSLARGEKLFF

V gene: TRBV28
J gene: TRBJ2-7
D gene: NA
CDR3 protein: CASVNSYEQYF

V gene: TRBV11-2
J gene: TRBJ2-1
D gene: NA
CDR3 protein: CASSLVFPPLGPYNEQFF

V gene: TRBV29-1
J gene: TRBJ2-5
D gene: NA
CDR3 protein: CSVAAIIETQYF

V gene: TRBV28
J gene: TRBJ1-1
D gene: NA
CDR3 protein: CASTGNMNTEAFF

V gene: TRBV5-4
J gene: TRBJ2-7
D gene: NA
CDR3 protein: CASSLEGGFRSYEQYF

V gene: TRBV28
J gene: TRBJ1-5
D gene: TRBD1
CDR3 protein: CASSLTGGFNQPQHF

V gene: TRBV13
J gene: TRBJ1-1
D gene: TRBD1
CDR3 protein: CASSTGGRTEAFF

V gene: TRBV11-3
J gene: TRBJ2-3
D gene: TRBD2
CDR3 protein: CASSLGLAGDTQYF

V gene: TRBV13
J gene: TRBJ1-1
D gene: NA
CDR3 protein: CASSLGQNIEAFF

V gene: TRBV19
J gene: TRBJ2-1
D gene: TRBD2
CDR3 protein: CASRRTSGPSNEQFF

V gene: TRBV6-5
J gene: TRBJ2-7
D gene: NA
CDR3 protein: CASSYSTSSYEQYF

V gene: TRBV10-3
J gene: TRBJ1-1
D gene: TRBD1
CDR3 protein: CAISETGTLNTEAFF

V gene: TRBV27
J gene: TRBJ1-6
D gene: NA
CDR3 protein: CARNKAALENSPLHF

V gene: TRBV18
J gene: TRBJ2-2
D gene: NA
CDR3 protein: CASSPPAVGELFF